The 23 T cell receptor beta chains below all came from one sample that was sequenced in a study of shared clonotypes between healthy human individuals. The method was immunoSEQ multiplex PCR; TCRdb's version includes in-frame clones alone and lacks a portion of them. The sample gives 2 million to 2.5 million clones, more than 90% of which show up once; approximately 0.13% is in the top ten. The sample comprised naive CD4+ T cells sorted from blood. The subset: CD45RA+ positively selected. Receptor source: a man in his late teens or twenties in good health.

The genes are TRBV2 and TRBJ2-7; D may be TRBD1 (6 bases). Germline V gene data show CDR1 as SNHLY and CDR2 as FYNNEI. The V and J ends lost 7 bases and 4 bases respectively, with 14 bases between them. The CDR3 length is 13 residues. The chain's CDR3 is CASTLMQGYEQYF. For the CDR3, the DNA is TGTGCCAGCACCTTAATGCAGGGGTACGAGCAGTACTTC.

The CDR3 DNA reads TGTGCCACAACGGATGGGGGACACGAGCAGTACTTC. It translates to CATTDGGHEQYF. This chain links TRBV28 with TRBJ2-7, with D perhaps TRBD1 or TRBD2 (5 bases each). This CDR3 contains 12 residues. The V end lost 10 bases, the J end lost 5 bases, and 15 bases lay between the germline ends. CDR1 and CDR2 from the germline V gene are MDHEN and SYDVKM.

In the case of this clone: One end of the junction does not line up with germline, which may come from a read error. This sequence joins TRBV28 and TRBJ2-2, with 14 bases that match TRBD2. CDR3 size: 17 residues. Per germline, CDR1 MDHEN and CDR2 SYDVKM. The DNA for the CDR3 is TGTGCCAGCAGTTTCCGGACTAGCGGGGGGAACGCCGGGGAGCTGTTTTTT. It is translated as CASSFRTSGGNAGELFF.

V usage is TRBV6-5 and J usage is TRBJ2-5; 10 nucleotides match TRBD2. This CDR3 spans 15 amino acids. The germline CDR1 and CDR2 sequences are MNHEY and SVGAGI. V gave up 7 bases and J gave up 5 bases; unmatched junction bases: 10. CDR3 residues: CASKRAGGPGETQYF. CDR3 DNA: TGTGCCAGCAAGAGAGCGGGAGGGCCCGGGGAGACCCAGTACTTC.

This chain uses TRBV9 with TRBJ1-3; D not resolved. The ends were cut back, 0 bases at V and 0 bases at J, with 7 bases in the middle. CDR3 size: 15 residues. Per the germline V gene, CDR1 is SGDLS and CDR2 is YYNGEE. CDR3 in DNA: TGTGCCAGCAGCGTAGGTCCTTACTCTGGAAACACCATATATTTT. Residues: CASSVGPYSGNTIYF.

Note on this clone: Other DNA sequences within the sample encode an identical CDR3. The V gene is TRBV7-9, the J gene TRBJ1-5; 9 positions agree with TRBD1. The junction had 3 bases not matched to a gene; V was cut back by 5 bases and J by 4 bases. The germline gives CDR1 SEHNR, CDR2 FQNEAQ (reference sequence). CDR3 size: 14 residues. This CDR3 reads CASSTDRGNQPQHF. The CDR3 DNA reads as TGTGCCAGCAGCACCGACAGGGGGAATCAGCCCCAGCATTTT.

The chain uses TRBV28 and TRBJ1-4; 7 nucleotides line up with TRBD1. This CDR3 has 15 amino acids. After removal of 4 bases from V and 7 bases from J, the junction contained 9 bases not matched to a gene. Per the germline V gene, CDR1 is MDHEN and CDR2 is SYDVKM. The CDR3 DNA reads as TGTGCCAGCAGTTCGTCGGACAGGCCCCCTGAAAAACTGTTTTTT. Amino acid sequence: CASSSSDRPPEKLFF.

This sequence joins TRBV11-2 and TRBJ2-7; no clear D gene. CDR1 is SGHAT, CDR2 FQNNGV, per germline. This CDR3 region has 13 residues. Trimming stripped 5 bases from V and 6 bases from J, with 14 bases between. This chain's CDR3 is CASSAVHPGEQYF. The DNA of the CDR3 is TGTGCCAGCAGCGCGGTTCATCCGGGCGAGCAGTACTTC.

This chain links TRBV2 with TRBJ1-1; no definite D call. The ends were cut back, 6 bases at V and 2 bases at J, with 10 bases in the middle. The CDR3 contains 13 residues. CDR1 SNHLY and CDR2 FYNNEI come from the germline V gene. CDR3 DNA: TGTGCCAGCAGCGGCGGACTTAACACTGAAGCTTTCTTT. It encodes CASSGGLNTEAFF.

The rearrangement links TRBV6-5 to TRBJ1-4; 8 nucleotides agree with TRBD1. Trimming took 1 base from V and 6 from J; bases not matched to a gene: 4. CDR3 size: 15 residues. Germline CDR1 MNHEY, CDR2 SVGAGI. This CDR3 reads CASSYFGQGDEKLFF. The CDR3 nucleotides are TGTGCCAGCAGTTACTTTGGACAGGGCGATGAAAAACTGTTTTTT.

The genes are TRBV18 and TRBJ2-2, with D perhaps TRBD1 or TRBD2 (5 bases each). Trimming cost V 3 bases and J 0 bases, with 11 bases left between them. Germline V CDR1 and CDR2: KGHSH, LQKENI. The CDR3 runs 16 residues. CDR3 coding DNA: TGTGCCAGCTCACCTGTGGGACCTACGAACACCGGGGAGCTGTTTTTT. Its protein is CASSPVGPTNTGELFF.

This sequence joins TRBV7-8 and TRBJ1-1; 7 positions agree with TRBD1. The CDR3 totals 13 residues. Germline values: CDR1 SGHVS, CDR2 FQNEAQ. J was trimmed by 11 bases and V by 1 base; bases with no gene match: 7. The CDR3 sequence is CASSLVEGAPAFF. Written as DNA, the CDR3 is TGTGCCAGCAGCTTAGTTGAGGGGGCACCGGCTTTCTTT.

This chain links TRBV19 with TRBJ1-5; TRBD1 might be the D (5 bases). Germline-derived CDR1 and CDR2 are LNHDA and SQIVND (reference sequence). There are 18 residues in the CDR3. The ends were cut back, 5 bases at V and 2 bases at J, with 22 bases in the middle. The CDR3 DNA sequence: TGTGCCAGTAGTCTTAACGTCGGGACCCCCCAAGGCAATCAGCCCCAGCATTTT. Protein sequence: CASSLNVGTPQGNQPQHF. The full variable domain, in which reference TRBV19 and TRBJ1-5 provide the parts outside the CDR3, is DGGITQSPKYLFRKEGQNVTLSCEQNLNHDAMYWYRQDPGQGLRLIYYSQIVNDFQKGDIAEGYSVSREKKESFPLTVTSAQKNPTAFYLCASSLNVGTPQGNQPQHFGDGTRLSIL.

J is TRBJ1-4 and V is TRBV10-3; no definite D call. This CDR3 region has 17 residues. The germline gives CDR1 ENHRY, CDR2 SYGVKD. The V gene lost 0 bases and the J gene lost 0 bases, with 11 bases spanning the gap. The CDR3 DNA sequence: TGTGCCATCAGTGAGTCCCCGCAACTTGCAACTAATGAAAAACTGTTTTTT. It yields the protein CAISESPQLATNEKLFF.

Remarks on this clone: This CDR3 is also generated by other DNA sequences in the sample. The chain couples TRBV7-2 to TRBJ2-1; no reliable D call. V was clipped by 1 base and J by 4 bases, with 5 bases between them. The CDR3 length is 13 residues. Germline CDR1 SGHTA, CDR2 FQGNSA. The CDR3 protein is CASSLDSYNEQFF. In DNA form, the CDR3 reads TGTGCCAGCAGCTTAGACTCATACAATGAGCAGTTCTTC.

The rearrangement uses TRBV6-5 and TRBJ1-2; D gene ambiguous. V lost 6 bases and J lost 7, with 12 bases in between. CDR1 MNHEY and CDR2 SVGAGI come from the germline V gene. The CDR3 has 12 amino acids. The CDR3: CASSDPVGGYTF. In DNA, the CDR3 is TGTGCCAGCAGCGACCCTGTGGGTGGCTACACCTTC.

In the case of this clone: The sample carries other DNA sequences with the same CDR3. The chain links TRBV15 to TRBJ1-2; no definite D call. With 1 base removed from V and 2 bases from J, the gap between germline ends came to 8 bases. The CDR3 has 14 amino acids. CDR1 LNHNV and CDR2 YYDKDF come from the germline V gene (reference sequence). The CDR3 sequence is CATSRGTANYGYTF. The CDR3 DNA is TGTGCCACCAGCAGAGGAACAGCAAACTATGGCTACACCTTC.

The chain employs TRBV5-6 and TRBJ1-4; no clear D. This CDR3 region has 14 residues. Germline loops: CDR1 SGHDT, CDR2 YYEEEE. V shed 1 base and J shed 0 bases, with 4 bases lying between them. In DNA form, the CDR3 reads TGTGCCAGCAGCTTGTACGCAACTAATGAAAAACTGTTTTTT. It specifies CASSLYATNEKLFF.

J is TRBJ2-2 and V is TRBV5-4; possible D gene TRBD2, 5 bases. Germline V gives CDR1 SGHNT, CDR2 YYREEE (reference sequence). With 4 bases removed from V and 0 bases from J, the gap between germline ends came to 10 bases. This CDR3 is 15 amino acids long. This CDR3 reads CASSPSGPNTGELFF. CDR3 DNA: TGTGCCAGCAGCCCCAGCGGTCCGAACACCGGGGAGCTGTTTTTT.

The chain recombines TRBV5-1 with TRBJ2-3, with TRBD2 matching over 8 bases. The CDR3 covers 16 residues. V dropped 5 bases and J dropped 0; count of bases not matched to a gene: 8. Per the germline V gene, CDR1 is SGHRS and CDR2 is YFSETQ. CDR3 residues: CASSTGGITSTDTQYF. The CDR3 coding sequence is TGCGCCAGCAGTACGGGAGGGATAACTAGCACAGATACGCAGTATTTT.

The rearrangement links TRBV2 to TRBJ2-4; D not resolved. Germline CDR1 and CDR2: SNHLY and FYNNEI. V was cut by 1 base and J by 3 bases, with 10 bases left in between. The CDR3 is 15 residues long. CDR3 loop: CASSEEVGNKNIQYF. The DNA of the CDR3 is TGTGCCAGCAGTGAAGAAGTAGGGAACAAAAACATTCAGTACTTC. Full variable domain (rest looked up from reference TRBV2 and TRBJ2-4): EPEVTQTPSHQVTQMGQEVILRCVPISNHLYFYWYRQILGQKVEFLVSFYNNEISEKSEIFDDQFSVERPDGSNFTLKIRSTKLEDSAMYFCASSEEVGNKNIQYFGAGTRLSVL.

The chain carries TRBV5-4 and TRBJ1-6; TRBD1 matches 7 bases. This CDR3 spans 14 amino acids. The trim removed 1 base at V and 10 bases at J, leaving 5 bases unmatched. Germline CDR1 and CDR2: SGHNT and YYREEE (reference sequence). CDR3 residues: CASSLTGVGSPLHF. Written as DNA, the CDR3 is TGTGCCAGCAGCTTGACAGGGGTAGGGTCACCCCTCCACTTT.

V usage is TRBV28 and J usage is TRBJ2-7, with 8 bases aligning to TRBD2. The J segment lost 1 base and the V segment lost 6 bases, leaving 8 bases of the junction unmatched. The CDR3 is made up of 15 amino acids. CDR1 and CDR2 from the germline V gene are MDHEN and SYDVKM. The CDR3 DNA follows: TGTGCCAGCAGCACTGGCGGGGGGCCTTCCTACGAGCAGTACTTC. Amino acids: CASSTGGGPSYEQYF.